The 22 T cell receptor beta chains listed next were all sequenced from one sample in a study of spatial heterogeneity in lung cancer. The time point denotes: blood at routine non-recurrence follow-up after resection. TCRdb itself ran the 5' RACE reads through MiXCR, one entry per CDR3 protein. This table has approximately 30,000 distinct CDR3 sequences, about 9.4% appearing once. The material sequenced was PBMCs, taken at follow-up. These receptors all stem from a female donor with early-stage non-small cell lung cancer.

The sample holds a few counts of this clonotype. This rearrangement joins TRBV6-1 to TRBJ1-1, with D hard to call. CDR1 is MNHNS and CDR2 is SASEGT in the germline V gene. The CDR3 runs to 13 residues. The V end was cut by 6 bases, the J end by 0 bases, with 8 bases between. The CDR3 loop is CASRREMNTEAFF. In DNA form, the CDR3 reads TGTGCCAGCAGGAGAGAGATGAACACTGAAGCTTTCTTT.

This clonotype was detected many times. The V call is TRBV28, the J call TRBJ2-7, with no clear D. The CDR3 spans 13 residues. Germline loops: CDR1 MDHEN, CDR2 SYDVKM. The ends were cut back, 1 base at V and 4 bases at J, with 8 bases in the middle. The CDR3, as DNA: TGTGCCAGCAGTTTATTTTCGGGTTACGAGCAGTACTTC. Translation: CASSLFSGYEQYF.

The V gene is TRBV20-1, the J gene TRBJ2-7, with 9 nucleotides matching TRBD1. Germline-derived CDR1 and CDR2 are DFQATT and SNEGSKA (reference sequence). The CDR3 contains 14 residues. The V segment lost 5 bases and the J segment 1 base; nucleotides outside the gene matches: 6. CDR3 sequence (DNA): TGCAGTGCTCGGGACAGGGCTGGGTCCTACGAGCAGTACTTC. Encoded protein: CSARDRAGSYEQYF.

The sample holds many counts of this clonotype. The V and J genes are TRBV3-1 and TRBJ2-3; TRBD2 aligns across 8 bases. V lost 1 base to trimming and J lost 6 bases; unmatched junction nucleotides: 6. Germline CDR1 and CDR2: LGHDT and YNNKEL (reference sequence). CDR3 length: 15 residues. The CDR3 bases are TGTGCCAGCAGCCAAGCCGAGCGGGGGTCGGATACGCAGTATTTT. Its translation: CASSQAERGSDTQYF.

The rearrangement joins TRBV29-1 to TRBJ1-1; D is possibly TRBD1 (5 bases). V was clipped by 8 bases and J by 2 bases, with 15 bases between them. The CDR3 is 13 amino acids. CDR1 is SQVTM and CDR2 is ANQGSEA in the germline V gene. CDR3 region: CSIALGVNTEAFF. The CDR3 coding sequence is TGCAGCATCGCGCTGGGGGTCAACACTGAAGCTTTCTTT.

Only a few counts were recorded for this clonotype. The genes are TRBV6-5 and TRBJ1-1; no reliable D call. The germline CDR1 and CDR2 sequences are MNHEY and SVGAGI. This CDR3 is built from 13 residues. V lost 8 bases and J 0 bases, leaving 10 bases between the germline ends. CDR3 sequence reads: CASVRKMNTEAFF. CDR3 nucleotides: TGTGCCAGCGTCCGGAAGATGAACACTGAAGCTTTCTTT.

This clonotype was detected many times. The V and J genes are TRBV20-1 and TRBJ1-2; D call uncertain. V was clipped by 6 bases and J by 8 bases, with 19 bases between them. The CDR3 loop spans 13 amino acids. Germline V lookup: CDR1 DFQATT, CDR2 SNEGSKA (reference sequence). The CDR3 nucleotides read TGCAGTGCCGTACCTGTGGGTCTGTGGGGCTACACCTTC. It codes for CSAVPVGLWGYTF.

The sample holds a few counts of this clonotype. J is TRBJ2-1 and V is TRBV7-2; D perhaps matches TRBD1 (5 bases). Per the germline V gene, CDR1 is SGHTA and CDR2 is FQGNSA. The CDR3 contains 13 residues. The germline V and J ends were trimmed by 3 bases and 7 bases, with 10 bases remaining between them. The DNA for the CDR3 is TGTGCCAGCAGCTTGCGACAGTTGAATGAGCAGTTCTTC. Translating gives CASSLRQLNEQFF. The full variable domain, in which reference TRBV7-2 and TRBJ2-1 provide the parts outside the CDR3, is GAGVSQSPSNKVTEKGKDVELRCDPISGHTALYWYRQSLGQGLEFLIYFQGNSAPDKSGLPSDRFSAERTGGSVSTLTIQRTQQEDSAVYLCASSLRQLNEQFFGPGTRLTVL.

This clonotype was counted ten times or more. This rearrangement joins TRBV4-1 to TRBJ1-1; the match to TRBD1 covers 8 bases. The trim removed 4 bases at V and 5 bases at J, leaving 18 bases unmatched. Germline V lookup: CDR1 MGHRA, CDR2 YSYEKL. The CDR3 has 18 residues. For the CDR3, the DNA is TGCGCCAGCAGCCGTACTCCGGGACAGGTGTTCGGGGAGACTGAAGCTTTCTTT. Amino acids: CASSRTPGQVFGETEAFF.

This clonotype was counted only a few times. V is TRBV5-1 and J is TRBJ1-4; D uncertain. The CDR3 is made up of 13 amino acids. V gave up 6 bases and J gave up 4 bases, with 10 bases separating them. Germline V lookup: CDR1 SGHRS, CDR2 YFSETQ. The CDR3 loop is CASTADGNEKLFF. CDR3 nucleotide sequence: TGCGCCAGCACCGCGGACGGTAATGAAAAACTGTTTTTT. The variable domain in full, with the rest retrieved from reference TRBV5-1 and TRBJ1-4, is KAGVTQTPRYLIKTRGQQVTLSCSPISGHRSVSWYQQTPGQGLQFLFEYFSETQRNKGNFPGRFSGRQFSNSRSEMNVSTLELGDSALYLCASTADGNEKLFFGSGTQLSVL.

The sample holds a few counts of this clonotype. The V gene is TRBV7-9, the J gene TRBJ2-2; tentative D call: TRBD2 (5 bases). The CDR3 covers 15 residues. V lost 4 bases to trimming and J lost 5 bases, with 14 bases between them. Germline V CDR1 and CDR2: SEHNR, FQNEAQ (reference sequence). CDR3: CASSSGPPGTGELFF. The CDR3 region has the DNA TGTGCCAGCAGCTCAGGACCCCCGGGGACCGGGGAGCTGTTTTTT.

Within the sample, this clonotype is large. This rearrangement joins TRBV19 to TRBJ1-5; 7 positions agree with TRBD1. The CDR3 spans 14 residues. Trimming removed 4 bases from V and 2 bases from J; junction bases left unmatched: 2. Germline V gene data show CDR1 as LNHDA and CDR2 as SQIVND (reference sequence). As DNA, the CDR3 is TGTGCCAGTAGTAGCACAGGGGGCAATCAGCCCCAGCATTTT. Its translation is CASSSTGGNQPQHF.

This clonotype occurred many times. CDR3 DNA sequence: TGTGCCAGCAGATCCGGGACCCTGGTGCGCGAGCAGTACTTC. Its protein is CASRSGTLVREQYF. The chain couples TRBV6-6 to TRBJ2-7; the D gene could be TRBD1 or TRBD2 (5 bases each). Germline-derived CDR1 and CDR2 are MNHNY and SVGAGI (reference sequence). CDR3 size: 14 residues. V gave up 6 bases and J gave up 6 bases, with 18 bases separating them.

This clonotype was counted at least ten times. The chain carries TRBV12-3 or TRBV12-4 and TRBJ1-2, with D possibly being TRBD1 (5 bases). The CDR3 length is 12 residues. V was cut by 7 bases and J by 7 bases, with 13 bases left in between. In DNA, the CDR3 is TGTGCCAGCACCAGGCAGGGAAGTGGCTACACCTTC. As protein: CASTRQGSGYTF.

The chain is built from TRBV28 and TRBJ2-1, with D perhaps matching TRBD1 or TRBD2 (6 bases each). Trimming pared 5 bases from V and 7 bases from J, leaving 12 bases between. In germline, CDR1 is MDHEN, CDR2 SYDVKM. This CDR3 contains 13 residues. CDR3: CASSPQGGNEQFF. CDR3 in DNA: TGTGCCAGCAGTCCCCAAGGGGGGAATGAGCAGTTCTTC.

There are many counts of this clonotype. DNA for the CDR3: TGTGCCAGCAGTGCGGGACAGCTTAATGAAAAACTGTTTTTT. Its translation is CASSAGQLNEKLFF. V is TRBV6-6 and J is TRBJ1-4; 7 bases are shared with TRBD1. Per germline, CDR1 MNHNY and CDR2 SVGAGI (reference sequence). CDR3 length: 14 amino acids. Trimming cost V 5 bases and J 4 bases; bases outside gene matches: 4.

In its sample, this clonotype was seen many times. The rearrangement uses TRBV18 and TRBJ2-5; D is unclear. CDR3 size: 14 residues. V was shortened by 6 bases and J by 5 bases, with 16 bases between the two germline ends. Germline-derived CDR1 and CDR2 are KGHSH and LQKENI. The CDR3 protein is CASSIAGSAETQYF. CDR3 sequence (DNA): TGTGCCAGCTCCATAGCAGGTTCCGCGGAGACCCAGTACTTC.

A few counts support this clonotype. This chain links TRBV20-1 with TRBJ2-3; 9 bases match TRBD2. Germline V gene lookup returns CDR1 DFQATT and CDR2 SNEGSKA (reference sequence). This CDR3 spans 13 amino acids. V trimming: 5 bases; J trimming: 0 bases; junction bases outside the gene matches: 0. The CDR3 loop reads CSALAGSTDTQYF. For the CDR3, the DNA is TGCAGTGCTCTAGCGGGGAGCACAGATACGCAGTATTTT.

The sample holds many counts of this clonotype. The CDR3: CASSFQPGQSYEQYF. The CDR3 bases are TGTGCCAGCAGCTTTCAACCGGGACAGTCCTACGAGCAGTACTTC. The rearrangement links TRBV7-9 to TRBJ2-7; 7 nucleotides match TRBD1. The CDR3 runs to 15 residues. CDR1 is SEHNR and CDR2 is FQNEAQ in the germline V gene (reference sequence). Trimming took 3 bases from V and 1 from J; bases not matched to a gene: 6.

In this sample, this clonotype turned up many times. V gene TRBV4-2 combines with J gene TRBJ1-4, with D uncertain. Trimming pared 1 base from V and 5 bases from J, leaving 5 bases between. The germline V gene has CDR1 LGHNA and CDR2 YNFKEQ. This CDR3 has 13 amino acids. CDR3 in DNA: TGTGCCAGCAGCCAAGGAGTCAATGAAAAACTGTTTTTT. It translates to CASSQGVNEKLFF.

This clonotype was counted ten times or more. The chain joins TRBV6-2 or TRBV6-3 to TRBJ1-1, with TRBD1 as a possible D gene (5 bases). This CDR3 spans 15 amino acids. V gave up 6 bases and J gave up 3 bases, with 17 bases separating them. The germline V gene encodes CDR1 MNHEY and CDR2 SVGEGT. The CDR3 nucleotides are TGTGCCAGCAGGGAAGAATCAGGGTCGCACACTGAAGCTTTCTTT. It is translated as CASREESGSHTEAFF.

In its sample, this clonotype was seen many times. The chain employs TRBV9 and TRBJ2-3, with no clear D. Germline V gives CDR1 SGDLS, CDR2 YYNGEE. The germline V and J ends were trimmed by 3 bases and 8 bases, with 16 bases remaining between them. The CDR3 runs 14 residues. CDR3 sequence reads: CASSGTHYPSTQYF. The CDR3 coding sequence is TGTGCCAGCAGCGGAACCCACTACCCATCTACGCAGTATTTT.